A selection of T cell receptor beta chains follows, all from one sample in a study of blood T cell repertoires in COVID-19. Data came from immunoSEQ multiplex PCR; TCRdb stores just in-frame clones and leaves some out. The sample lists about 320,000 clones, roughly 82% seen once, with approximately 1.5% in the top ten. Sequenced input: peripheral blood. Receptors were obtained from a woman in her fifties or sixties with acute or convalescent COVID-19. Both conserved end residues are part of each CDR3. A D gene is named only where the DNA matches it firmly. Clone size is shown for a subset of rows, as once, few, many or a class of expanded clone.

len	abundance	j_gene	d_gene	v_gene	CDR3aa	CDR3nt
14	NA	TRBJ2-7	TRBD2	TRBV6-2/TRBV6-3	CASSFAGVGYEQYF	TGTGCCAGCAGTTTCGCGGGAGTAGGCTACGAGCAGTACTTC
13	many	TRBJ1-2	NA	TRBV11-1	CASSSIDRYGYTF	TGTGCCAGCAGCTCTATCGATCGTTATGGCTACACCTTC
14	NA	TRBJ2-5	NA	TRBV19	CASSIGRRQETQYF	TGTGCCAGTAGTATCGGCAGGCGTCAAGAGACCCAGTACTTC
13	NA	TRBJ1-1	NA	TRBV3-1/TRBV3-2	CASSREDDTEAFF	TGTGCCAGCAGCCGCGAGGATGACACTGAAGCTTTCTTT
14	NA	TRBJ2-7	NA	TRBV21-1	CASSQGQILDEQYF	TGTGCCAGCAGCCAAGGACAGATTTTGGACGAGCAGTACTTC
14	NA	TRBJ2-3	TRBD1	TRBV11-3	CASSSDRGGDTQYF	TGTGCCAGCAGCTCGGACAGGGGTGGAGATACGCAGTATTTT
15	NA	TRBJ2-1	TRBD1	TRBV28	CASSSTGSSYNEQFF	TGTGCCAGCAGTTCGACAGGGAGCTCCTACAATGAGCAGTTCTTC
17	NA	TRBJ2-7	NA	TRBV28	CASMGFGPQTVSYEQYF	TGTGCCAGCATGGGATTTGGGCCTCAGACAGTCTCCTACGAGCAGTACTTC
20	NA	TRBJ2-2	TRBD1	TRBV4-3	CASSQGLDRGRWVDTGELFF	TGCGCCAGCAGCCAAGGATTGGACAGGGGGCGATGGGTGGACACCGGGGAGCTGTTTTTT
15	NA	TRBJ2-7	NA	TRBV25-1	CASSELASSSYEQYF	TGTGCCAGCAGTGAATTAGCTTCGAGCTCCTACGAGCAGTACTTC
15	NA	TRBJ2-3	NA	TRBV27	CASSPGIEVTDTQYF	TGTGCCAGCAGCCCGGGTATTGAGGTTACAGATACGCAGTATTTT
15	NA	TRBJ2-3	NA	TRBV5-4	CASSLFGAATDTQYF	TGTGCCAGCAGCTTGTTTGGGGCTGCCACAGATACGCAGTATTTT
16	once	TRBJ1-1	NA	TRBV4-3	CASSLEPGTMNTEAFF	TGCGCCAGCAGCCTAGAGCCAGGAACCATGAACACTGAAGCTTTCTTT
14	once	TRBJ1-5	NA	TRBV18	CASSLNRGNQPQHF	TGTGCCAGCTCACTTAACAGGGGCAATCAGCCCCAGCATTTT
12	few	TRBJ2-3	NA	TRBV24-1	CATSLVAGTQYF	TGTGCCACCAGTTTAGTGGCGGGTACGCAGTATTTT
13	NA	TRBJ1-5	TRBD1	TRBV30	CALGQGGNQPQHF	TGTGCCCTCGGACAGGGAGGGAATCAGCCCCAGCATTTT
16	NA	TRBJ1-6	NA	TRBV5-5	CASSLHPGSYNSPLHF	TGTGCCAGCAGCTTGCATCCAGGGTCCTATAATTCACCCCTCCACTTT
17	once	TRBJ2-3	NA	TRBV5-5	CASSSSRRSFGTDTQYF	TGTGCCAGCAGCTCCTCCCGTAGGAGTTTTGGCACAGATACGCAGTATTTT
15	NA	TRBJ1-2	NA	TRBV27	CASSFRAGANYGYTF	TGTGCCAGCAGTTTTAGAGCGGGTGCTAACTATGGCTACACCTTC
15	once	TRBJ1-5	NA	TRBV4-2	CASSQAGNSNQPQHF	TGTGCCAGCAGCCAAGCAGGGAATAGCAATCAGCCCCAGCATTTT
13	NA	TRBJ2-3	NA	TRBV19	CASAAGFTDTQYF	TGTGCCAGTGCCGCGGGATTCACAGATACGCAGTATTTT
14	NA	TRBJ1-3	NA	TRBV29-1	CSAQIQGSGNTIYF	TGCAGCGCCCAAATTCAGGGGTCTGGAAACACCATATATTTT
16	NA	TRBJ1-1	NA	TRBV6-4	CASSDVRDFLNTEAFF	TGTGCCAGCAGTGACGTAAGGGACTTTTTGAACACTGAAGCTTTCTTT
15	NA	TRBJ2-5	TRBD2	TRBV19	CASSIVGRELETQYF	TGTGCCAGTAGTATAGTGGGGCGGGAGTTAGAGACCCAGTACTTC
14	NA	TRBJ2-1	TRBD2	TRBV27	CASKRSGGYNEQFF	TGTGCCAGCAAGCGGTCGGGAGGGTACAATGAGCAGTTCTTC
15	NA	TRBJ1-1	NA	TRBV7-2	CASSLVSGGNTEAFF	TGTGCCAGCAGCTTAGTCTCCGGCGGGAACACTGAAGCTTTCTTT
18	NA	TRBJ2-1	NA	TRBV7-9	CASSLVAKLTPRDNEQFF	TGTGCCAGCAGCTTAGTCGCCAAACTAACGCCCCGGGACAATGAGCAGTTCTTC
12	NA	TRBJ1-5	NA	TRBV6-6	CASSPEDQPQHF	TGTGCCAGCAGTCCCGAGGATCAGCCCCAGCATTTT
16	NA	TRBJ2-1	TRBD1	TRBV28	CASSWARDSSYNEQFF	TGTGCCAGCAGTTGGGCCCGGGACAGCTCCTACAATGAGCAGTTCTTC
14	NA	TRBJ2-7	NA	TRBV7-2	CASSSSSAAYEQYF	TGTGCCAGCAGCTCCAGTAGCGCGGCCTACGAGCAGTACTTC
13	NA	TRBJ2-1	TRBD2	TRBV3-1/TRBV3-2	CASCLAGVNEQFF	TGTGCCAGCTGTCTAGCGGGAGTGAATGAGCAGTTCTTC
13	NA	TRBJ2-5	TRBD1	TRBV5-1	CASSSRDSETQYF	TGCGCCAGCAGCTCCCGGGACAGCGAGACCCAGTACTTC
15	NA	TRBJ1-4	NA	TRBV19	CASKPPGHPNEKLFF	TGTGCCAGTAAACCCCCGGGACACCCTAATGAAAAACTGTTTTTT
14	NA	TRBJ1-2	NA	TRBV18	CASSRLSEGYGYTF	TGTGCCAGCTCACGACTTTCGGAGGGCTATGGCTACACCTTC
14	NA	TRBJ1-1	NA	TRBV7-3	CASSSRTSNTEAFF	TGTGCCAGCAGCTCCCGAACATCTAACACTGAAGCTTTCTTT
16	once	TRBJ2-7	TRBD2	TRBV29-1	CSVVGVGVAGIYEQYF	TGCAGCGTTGTTGGGGTGGGGGTAGCGGGAATCTACGAGCAGTACTTC
13	NA	TRBJ2-7	NA	TRBV5-4	CASSLEITYEQYF	TGTGCCAGCAGCTTGGAAATCACTTACGAGCAGTACTTC
12	NA	TRBJ1-1	NA	TRBV12-3/TRBV12-4	CASSEGVTEAFF	TGTGCCAGCAGCGAGGGAGTAACTGAAGCTTTCTTT
16	once	TRBJ2-7	TRBD1	TRBV20-1	CSASSPGQGGLYEQYF	TGCAGTGCTAGTTCGCCTGGACAGGGGGGATTATACGAGCAGTACTTC
16	NA	TRBJ1-1	NA	TRBV18	CASSPPGSVRGTEAFF	TGTGCCAGCTCACCACCTGGTTCGGTCCGAGGCACTGAAGCTTTCTTT
14	NA	TRBJ1-5	NA	TRBV28	CARAGLRSNQPQHF	TGTGCCAGGGCAGGGCTTAGATCCAATCAGCCCCAGCATTTT
17	NA	TRBJ2-5	TRBD1	TRBV6-1	CASSGTGETWVQETQYF	TGTGCCAGCAGTGGGACAGGGGAGACATGGGTCCAAGAGACCCAGTACTTC